This TCR beta chain was obtained from a study of CD4+ T cells in melanoma. Study results and caveats: A reported correlation linked neoantigen-specific CD4+ T cells to CD8+, macrophage and B cell function.

TCRdb's copy holds only in-frame clones and misses some; the assay was immunoSEQ multiplex PCR. The table lists more than 9,000 clones, 68% of them singletons, with 9.5% to 11% in the top ten. The CDR3 runs to 14 residues. Between the trimmed V and J ends, which lost 7 bases and 10 bases, there was a span of 17 bases. Looked up from germline, CDR1 is SGHDN and CDR2 is FVKESK. In regard to this clone: The antigen remains undetermined.

This TCR was recovered from a human donor with melanoma. The chain joins TRBV14 to TRBJ1-6, with D hard to call. The sequencing input was cells from a culture (not recorded whether cultured in vitro). The CDR3 nucleotides read TGTGCCAGCAAGGACTCGAGGGTTTCCTCACCCCTCCACTTT. This gives the protein CASKDSRVSSPLHF.